One T cell receptor (beta chain) is described in this entry. Described treatment: randomized to nivolumab then ipilimumab (arm A) or the reverse (arm B). This sample was taken from a study of sequential checkpoint blockade in melanoma. Generated by immunoSEQ multiplex PCR, the TCRdb table keeps only in-frame clones and is missing some. The repertoire holds 18,000 or so clones, with 69% as singletons. In germline, CDR1 is SGHTA, CDR2 FQGTGA. The CDR3 has 16 amino acids. V trimming: 5 bases; J trimming: 0 bases; junction bases outside the gene matches: 6. The source is a human donor with melanoma. This specimen consisted of CD8+ T cells sorted from blood (inferred from file names), obtained from a patient given nivolumab and ipilimumab in sequence. The V call is TRBV7-3, the J call TRBJ1-4; the match to TRBD1 covers 7 bases. CDR3 DNA sequence: TGTGCCAGCAGCCGCTACAGGGGACCAACTAATGAAAAACTGTTTTTT. It translates to CASSRYRGPTNEKLFF. Full variable domain (outside the CDR3, taken from reference TRBV7-3 and TRBJ1-4): GAGVSQTPSNKVTEKGKYVELRCDPISGHTALYWYRQSLGQGPEFLIYFQGTGAADDSGLPNDRFFAVRPEGSVSTLKIQRTERGDSAVYLCASSRYRGPTNEKLFFGSGTQLSVL.